These 26 T cell receptor beta chains were sequenced from one sample in a study of cytomegalovirus exposure and HLA in healthy donors. This PCR relied on a set of 60 Vbeta primers and 13 Jbeta primers. Data came from immunoSEQ multiplex PCR; TCRdb stores just in-frame clones and leaves some out. The profile shows roughly 200,000 clones, 78% of them singletons. Sample: PBMCs. The receptor set was obtained from a female donor in good health and CMV-seronegative.

The chain couples TRBV4-2 to TRBJ2-6, with D possibly being TRBD1 (6 bases). CDR1 and CDR2 from the germline V gene are LGHNA and YNFKEQ. The CDR3 spans 14 residues. V was trimmed by 4 bases and J by 2 bases, leaving 6 bases between them. The CDR3 nucleotides are TGTGCCAGCAGCCGGACAGCTGGGGCCAACGTCCTGACTTTC. It yields the protein CASSRTAGANVLTF.

The genes are TRBV28 and TRBJ2-2; the match to TRBD2 covers 11 bases. Germline V gene lookup returns CDR1 MDHEN and CDR2 SYDVKM. The trim removed 5 bases at V and 2 bases at J, leaving 10 bases unmatched. The CDR3 totals 18 residues. In DNA, the CDR3 is TGTGCCAGCAGTCCCAATAGCGGGAGGGCGTACAACACCGGGGAGCTGTTTTTT. Translation gives CASSPNSGRAYNTGELFF.

V is TRBV9 and J is TRBJ2-5; 13 bases match TRBD2. The V segment lost 2 bases and the J segment 5 bases; nucleotides outside the gene matches: 6. The CDR3 spans 16 residues. CDR1 and CDR2 (germline): SGDLS, YYNGEE. CDR3 nucleotide sequence: TGTGCCAGCAGCGTTGGGACTAGCGGGGTGGGGGAGACCCAGTACTTC. Amino acids: CASSVGTSGVGETQYF.

The chain employs TRBV18 and TRBJ2-7, with TRBD1 matching over 10 bases. The CDR3 spans 14 residues. With 3 bases clipped from V and 1 base from J, the junction kept 0 bases outside the gene matches. Per the germline V gene, CDR1 is KGHSH and CDR2 is LQKENI. The CDR3 sequence: CASSPGQGSYEQYF. The CDR3 DNA sequence: TGTGCCAGCTCACCGGGACAGGGGTCCTACGAGCAGTACTTC.

The J gene is TRBJ2-1, the V gene TRBV19, with D uncertain. The CDR3 loop spans 15 amino acids. The V and J ends lost 7 bases and 0 bases respectively, with 13 bases between them. The germline V gene has CDR1 LNHDA and CDR2 SQIVND (reference sequence). This chain's CDR3 is CASKYGAFSYNEQFF. CDR3 nucleotide sequence: TGTGCCAGTAAATATGGAGCCTTCTCCTACAATGAGCAGTTCTTC.

The chain is built from TRBV29-1 and TRBJ2-7; 10 nucleotides line up with TRBD2. CDR1 is SQVTM and CDR2 is ANQGSEA in the germline V gene. CDR3 length: 13 amino acids. The CDR3 reads CAYQASGSYEQYF. The CDR3 coding sequence is TGCGCGTACCAGGCTAGCGGGAGTTACGAGCAGTACTTC.

This clone was counted once. The CDR3 sequence is CASTRKGSGRSLRQYF. The CDR3 nucleotides read TGTGCCAGCACCCGAAAGGGTAGCGGGAGGAGTTTACGGCAGTATTTT. The V gene is TRBV27, the J gene TRBJ2-3; 10 bases are a match to TRBD2. The junction had 18 bases not matched to a gene; V was cut back by 7 bases and J by 11 bases. This CDR3 spans 16 amino acids. The germline gives CDR1 MNHEY, CDR2 SMNVEV (reference sequence).

This chain joins TRBV7-2 and TRBJ2-7; D is ambiguous. The CDR3 extends over 13 amino acids. The germline CDR1 and CDR2 sequences are SGHTA and FQGNSA. Trimming cost V 3 bases and J 5 bases, with 11 bases left between them. For the CDR3, the DNA is TGTGCCAGCAGCTTGACTGGAGTCCACGAGCAGTACTTC. Amino acid sequence: CASSLTGVHEQYF.

The rearrangement uses TRBV7-2 and TRBJ2-5, with 10 bases that match TRBD1. Trimming took 6 bases from V and 5 from J; bases not matched to a gene: 9. This CDR3 is 15 amino acids long. Per the germline V gene, CDR1 is SGHTA and CDR2 is FQGNSA. The CDR3 nucleotides are TGTGCCAGCAGGGAACCGACAGGGGGCGTGGAGACCCAGTACTTC. Its protein is CASREPTGGVETQYF.

V and J are TRBV5-4 and TRBJ2-2, with 9 bases lining up with TRBD2. V lost 4 bases and J lost 4; bases outside the gene matches: 8. This CDR3 contains 16 residues. Germline V CDR1 and CDR2: SGHNT, YYREEE (reference sequence). The CDR3 nucleotides read TGTGCCAGCAGCCTATTTAGCGGGGGACGCACCGGGGAGCTGTTTTTT. Translating it yields CASSLFSGGRTGELFF.

The CDR3 is CASSLQGAANEQFF. In DNA form, the CDR3 reads TGTGCCAGCAGTTTACAGGGGGCGGCCAATGAGCAGTTCTTC. The chain links TRBV25-1 to TRBJ2-1, with TRBD1 matching 9 bases. The CDR3 has 14 residues. The germline gives CDR1 MGHDK, CDR2 SYGVNS. Trimming at V came to 5 bases and at J to 6 bases, leaving 5 bases not matched to a gene.

The V and J genes are TRBV18 and TRBJ1-5; D not certain. Germline CDR1 reads KGHSH; CDR2 reads LQKENI. The CDR3 length is 13 residues. V dropped 2 bases and J dropped 7 bases, with 9 bases sitting between them. The CDR3 nucleotides are TGTGCCAGCTCACCAGGCCGCACCCAGCCCCAGCATTTT. It specifies CASSPGRTQPQHF.

V is TRBV28 and J is TRBJ1-1, with D maybe TRBD1 (5 bases). The CDR3 totals 14 residues. V lost 2 bases to trimming and J lost 2 bases, with 9 bases between them. Germline values: CDR1 MDHEN, CDR2 SYDVKM. CDR3 sequence reads: CASSLQGYNTEAFF. The CDR3 coding sequence is TGTGCCAGCAGTTTACAGGGTTATAACACTGAAGCTTTCTTT.

The chain links TRBV27 to TRBJ1-5; D remains unclear. CDR1 is MNHEY, CDR2 SMNVEV, per germline (reference sequence). V shed 2 bases and J shed 6 bases, with 5 bases lying between them. This CDR3 contains 12 residues. For the CDR3, the DNA is TGTGCCAGCAGTTTAGGCGGTCAGCCCCAGCATTTT. Translated, it gives CASSLGGQPQHF.

The sample holds one count of this clone. The chain employs TRBV2 and TRBJ1-5, with TRBD1 matching 8 bases. Unmatched junction bases numbered 8, after V lost 5 bases and J lost 2 bases. This CDR3 has 16 amino acids. CDR1 and CDR2 from the germline V gene are SNHLY and FYNNEI. The CDR3 sequence is CASSQQGVYGNQPQHF. Written as DNA, the CDR3 is TGTGCCAGCAGTCAACAGGGGGTGTATGGCAATCAGCCCCAGCATTTT.

This chain links TRBV30 with TRBJ2-5; 11 bases map to TRBD2. The CDR3 contains 13 residues. The V gene end was trimmed by 4 bases and the J gene end by 9 bases; junction bases not matched to a gene: 7. Looked up from germline, CDR1 is GTSNPN and CDR2 is SVGIG (reference sequence). The CDR3 loop reads CAWTLRTSGPQYF. In nucleotides, the CDR3 is TGTGCCTGGACTCTTCGGACTAGCGGGCCCCAGTACTTC.

This clone has more than one count but fewer than ten. The rearrangement links TRBV6-1 to TRBJ1-4; possibly TRBD1 for D (5 bases). The CDR3 consists of 16 residues. Germline V gives CDR1 MNHNS, CDR2 SASEGT. V was clipped by 4 bases and J by 4 bases, with 16 bases between them. CDR3 region: CASSVRPGGLNEKLFF. CDR3 DNA sequence: TGTGCCAGCAGTGTAAGGCCGGGGGGACTTAATGAAAAACTGTTTTTT.

This rearrangement joins TRBV27 to TRBJ2-7; 12 nucleotides align to TRBD2. The trim removed 6 bases at V and 4 bases at J, leaving 7 bases unmatched. Germline loops: CDR1 MNHEY, CDR2 SMNVEV (reference sequence). The CDR3 spans 15 residues. The CDR3 nucleotides are TGTGCCAGCAGAACTCAGGGACTAGCGGGTTACGAGCAGTACTTC. Its translation is CASRTQGLAGYEQYF.

CDR3 nucleotides: TGTGCCAGTAGCCCAGGGGGTGGCTACACCTTC. Translated, it gives CASSPGGGYTF. The rearrangement uses TRBV19 and TRBJ1-2; 7 bases fit TRBD1. The J segment lost 7 bases and the V segment lost 6 bases, leaving 2 bases of the junction unmatched. The CDR3 sequence is 11 residues long. CDR1 LNHDA and CDR2 SQIVND come from the germline V gene (reference sequence). Combining the CDR3 with reference TRBV19 and TRBJ1-2 gives the whole variable domain DGGITQSPKYLFRKEGQNVTLSCEQNLNHDAMYWYRQDPGQGLRLIYYSQIVNDFQKGDIAEGYSVSREKKESFPLTVTSAQKNPTAFYLCASSPGGGYTFGSGTRLTVV.

This rearrangement joins TRBV5-4 to TRBJ2-1; 7 bases are a match to TRBD1. CDR1 and CDR2 from the germline V gene are SGHNT and YYREEE (reference sequence). The CDR3 has 14 amino acids. Trimming removed 9 bases from V and 6 bases from J; junction bases left unmatched: 12. DNA for the CDR3: TGTGCCACCCGCCCGGCAGGGGGACCCAATGAGCAGTTCTTC. Amino acids: CATRPAGGPNEQFF.

To note about this clone: This same CDR3 is encoded by further DNA sequences in the sample. The chain links TRBV30 to TRBJ1-5, with a weak D call TRBD1 (5 bases). Trimming shortened V by 0 bases and J by 5 bases, and 8 bases separated the two germline ends. The CDR3 consists of 13 residues. The germline V gene has CDR1 GTSNPN and CDR2 SVGIG (reference sequence). The chain's CDR3 is CAWSVGGDQPQHF. Here the CDR3 DNA reads TGTGCCTGGAGTGTGGGAGGGGATCAGCCCCAGCATTTT.

The chain is built from TRBV7-8 and TRBJ2-3, with TRBD2 identical over 8 bases. Trimming cost V 2 bases and J 3 bases; bases outside gene matches: 7. The germline V gene encodes CDR1 SGHVS and CDR2 FQNEAQ. This CDR3 comprises 16 residues. CDR3 region: CASSLSRLAQTDTQYF. The DNA of the CDR3 is TGTGCCAGCAGCTTATCCCGACTAGCGCAAACAGATACGCAGTATTTT.

The genes are TRBV19 and TRBJ2-1, with TRBD2 matching over 7 bases. Germline V gives CDR1 LNHDA, CDR2 SQIVND (reference sequence). The junction had 6 bases not matched to a gene; V was cut back by 6 bases and J by 1 base. The CDR3 is made up of 15 amino acids. CDR3 DNA sequence: TGTGCCAGTAGGACTCGGGACTATTCCTACAATGAGCAGTTCTTC. Encoded protein: CASRTRDYSYNEQFF.

The rearrangement uses TRBV27 and TRBJ1-5; no clear D. Trimming stripped 1 base from V and 9 bases from J, with 13 bases between. Germline CDR1 and CDR2: MNHEY and SMNVEV (reference sequence). CDR3 length: 14 amino acids. Written as DNA, the CDR3 is TGTGCCAGCAGTTTATGGCCTTCCCATCCGCCCCAGCATTTT. Its protein is CASSLWPSHPPQHF.

V and J are TRBV18 and TRBJ2-6, with TRBD1 identical over 7 bases. Trimming cost V 3 bases and J 0 bases; bases outside gene matches: 5. The CDR3 consists of 17 residues. CDR1 and CDR2 from the germline V gene are KGHSH and LQKENI. CDR3 DNA sequence: TGTGCCAGCTCACCCCGGGACAGCCCCTCTGGGGCCAACGTCCTGACTTTC. It translates to CASSPRDSPSGANVLTF.

Remarks on this clone: The junction does not match germline at one end; this may be a read error. This chain joins TRBV7-9 and TRBJ1-4; a possible D gene is TRBD1 (5 bases). The CDR3 has 16 amino acids. Germline assignment: CDR1 SEHNR and CDR2 FQNEAQ (reference sequence). CDR3 region: CSSSSRGHITNEKLFF. The CDR3 nucleotides read TGTTCCAGCAGCTCGAGAGGACATATAACTAATGAAAAACTGTTTTTT.